Presented here are 12 T cell receptor beta chains from one specimen sequenced in a study of a mutant IDH1 vaccine in newly diagnosed glioma. Here immunoSEQ multiplex PCR was the method, and the copy in TCRdb shows in-frame clones only, minus some. The profile shows roughly 60,000 clones, about 74% of them singletons. These receptors' antigens are unknown. Regarding time point: week 35, safety follow-up. Alongside topical imiquimod, each dose of vaccine comprised 300 ug of mutant IDH1 20-mer peptide. Sequences were derived from PBMCs, sampled from a glioma patient whose treatment included an IDH1 peptide vaccine. Receptors were obtained from a man aged 50 to 59 with glioma.

The rearrangement joins TRBV5-4 to TRBJ1-2; D is undetermined. The length of the CDR3 is 13 residues. Germline loops: CDR1 SGHNT, CDR2 YYREEE (reference sequence). Trimming removed 4 bases at V and 3 bases at J, with 10 bases between. Here the CDR3 reads CASSLTPDYGYTF. CDR3 nucleotides: TGTGCCAGCAGCCTTACGCCGGACTATGGCTACACCTTC.

V gene TRBV5-4 combines with J gene TRBJ1-1; D uncertain. The V gene lost 2 bases and the J gene lost 0 bases, with 8 bases spanning the gap. CDR1 is SGHNT and CDR2 is YYREEE in the germline V gene (reference sequence). This CDR3 is built from 14 residues. The CDR3 coding sequence is TGTGCCAGCAGCTTACCCGTGATGAACACTGAAGCTTTCTTT. This sequence encodes CASSLPVMNTEAFF. The whole variable domain, remainder taken from reference TRBV5-4 and TRBJ1-1, is ETGVTQSPTHLIKTRGQQVTLRCSSQSGHNTVSWYQQALGQGPQFIFQYYREEENGRGNFPPRFSGLQFPNYSSELNVNALELDDSALYLCASSLPVMNTEAFFGQGTRLTVV.

A few counts support this clone. This chain joins TRBV7-9 and TRBJ2-7; D unclear. The germline V gene encodes CDR1 SEHNR and CDR2 FQNEAQ (reference sequence). The CDR3 loop spans 13 amino acids. Trimming pared 1 base from V and 7 bases from J, leaving 11 bases between. CDR3 in amino acids: CASSLDPTLEQYF. The CDR3 DNA is TGTGCCAGCAGCTTAGACCCCACTTTGGAGCAGTACTTC.

Comment on this clone: Other DNA sequences in this specimen translate into the identical CDR3. This chain links TRBV5-1 with TRBJ2-1; a possible D gene is TRBD1 (5 bases). Trimming shortened V by 4 bases and J by 5 bases, and 7 bases separated the two germline ends. The CDR3 consists of 12 residues. The germline gives CDR1 SGHRS, CDR2 YFSETQ. DNA for the CDR3: TGCGCCAGCAGCGACAGCCACAATGAGCAGTTCTTC. It is translated as CASSDSHNEQFF.

This rearrangement joins TRBV7-2 to TRBJ2-5; D is unclear. The CDR3 sequence is 15 residues long. CDR1 and CDR2 (germline): SGHTA, FQGNSA. V lost 5 bases, J lost 5 bases, and 18 bases lay in between. CDR3 residues: CASSRDLFSWETQYF. CDR3 DNA: TGTGCCAGCAGCCGCGACCTTTTCTCGTGGGAGACCCAGTACTTC.

The chain combines TRBV19 with TRBJ1-3; D unresolved. Trimming cost V 10 bases and J 2 bases, with 12 bases left between them. Germline CDR1 LNHDA, CDR2 SQIVND (reference sequence). This CDR3 spans 13 amino acids. CDR3 residues: CATSPGPGNTIYF. The CDR3 DNA sequence: TGTGCCACCTCCCCTGGCCCTGGAAACACCATATATTTT.

The V gene is TRBV5-8, the J gene TRBJ2-3, with D possibly being TRBD1 (6 bases). The length of the CDR3 is 14 residues. Germline V gene data show CDR1 as SGHTS and CDR2 as YDEGEE. Trimming pared 3 bases from V and 3 bases from J, leaving 11 bases between. CDR3: CASSYGQRTDTQYF. CDR3 DNA: TGTGCCAGCAGCTACGGACAGAGAACAGATACGCAGTATTTT.

This clone was seen once. The V and J genes are TRBV27 and TRBJ1-5; 10 bases align to TRBD1. Trimming at V came to 3 bases and at J to 2 bases, leaving 4 bases not matched to a gene. The CDR3 loop spans 16 amino acids. Per germline, CDR1 MNHEY and CDR2 SMNVEV (reference sequence). The chain's CDR3 is CASSFSGTGGNQPQHF. The CDR3 nucleotides read TGTGCCAGCAGTTTTTCCGGGACAGGGGGCAATCAGCCCCAGCATTTT.

This clone was detected only a few times. This chain links TRBV30 with TRBJ1-2; 9 bases are a match to TRBD1. Germline values: CDR1 GTSNPN, CDR2 SVGIG (reference sequence). This CDR3 spans 13 amino acids. Unmatched junction bases numbered 4, after V lost 2 bases and J lost 6 bases. The CDR3 here is CAWSKGQGHGYTF. CDR3 bases: TGTGCCTGGAGTAAGGGACAGGGACATGGCTACACCTTC.

The sample holds a few counts of this clone. The rearrangement joins TRBV6-5 to TRBJ2-7, with D possibly being TRBD2 (5 bases). Germline V lookup: CDR1 MNHEY, CDR2 SVGAGI. The V end lost 6 bases, the J end lost 0 bases, and 12 bases lay between the germline ends. The CDR3 length is 14 residues. DNA for the CDR3: TGTGCCAGCAGAACGAGGGCGGGCTCCTACGAGCAGTACTTC. Translating it yields CASRTRAGSYEQYF.

The CDR3 region has the DNA TGTGCCAGCAGCTTAGGGACGGAAGAGACCCAGTACTTC. This sequence encodes CASSLGTEETQYF. The genes are TRBV7-2 and TRBJ2-5; no definite D call. The V end lost 1 base, the J end lost 3 bases, and 6 bases lay between the germline ends. This CDR3 is built from 13 residues. Germline assignment: CDR1 SGHTA and CDR2 FQGNSA.

This clone has a handful of counts. The gene calls are TRBV19 and TRBJ1-1, with D unresolved. The CDR3 loop spans 16 amino acids. Germline V gene data show CDR1 as LNHDA and CDR2 as SQIVND (reference sequence). The V gene lost 3 bases and the J gene lost 1 base, with 15 bases spanning the gap. The CDR3 reads CASSIRAGSGNTEAFF. The CDR3 coding sequence is TGTGCCAGTAGTATTCGGGCAGGTAGCGGGAACACTGAAGCTTTCTTT. Full variable domain (rest looked up from reference TRBV19 and TRBJ1-1): DGGITQSPKYLFRKEGQNVTLSCEQNLNHDAMYWYRQDPGQGLRLIYYSQIVNDFQKGDIAEGYSVSREKKESFPLTVTSAQKNPTAFYLCASSIRAGSGNTEAFFGQGTRLTVV.